This T cell receptor (beta chain) was documented in a study of blood T cell repertoires in COVID-19. Looking at the study overall: Whether acute or convalescent, the COVID-19 samples came from the United States, Italy and Spain. PBMCs, B-cell-depleted T cells, or T cells were the source of the cDNA or gDNA that made up the material.

Trimming stripped 3 bases from V and 2 bases from J, with 12 bases between. The CDR3 extends over 15 amino acids. Germline loops: CDR1 KGHSH, CDR2 LQKENI. Authors' analysis steps: Estimation of nucleated cell counts relied on the amplification of reference gene primers. Profiled with immunoSEQ multiplex PCR; TCRdb holds only in-frame clones, not every one. For V, J and clone size, that table is used; D and trimming come from the DNA. The profile shows approximately 150,000 clones, over 80% of them singletons. The receptor comes from a human donor in a cohort sampled during active COVID-19. The chain couples TRBV18 to TRBJ2-3, with D possibly being TRBD1 (5 bases). The sample was peripheral blood. CDR3 residues: CASSPPGRATDTQYF. CDR3 nucleotides: TGTGCCAGCTCACCCCCCGGCAGGGCCACAGATACGCAGTATTTT.